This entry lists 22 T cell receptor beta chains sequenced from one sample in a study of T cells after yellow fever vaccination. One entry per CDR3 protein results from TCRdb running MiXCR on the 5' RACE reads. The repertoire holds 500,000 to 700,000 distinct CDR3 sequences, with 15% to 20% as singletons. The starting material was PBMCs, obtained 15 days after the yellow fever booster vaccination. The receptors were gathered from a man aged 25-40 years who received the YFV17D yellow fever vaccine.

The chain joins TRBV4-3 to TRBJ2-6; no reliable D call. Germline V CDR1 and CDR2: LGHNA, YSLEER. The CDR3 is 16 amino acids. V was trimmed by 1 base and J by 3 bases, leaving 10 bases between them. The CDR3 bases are TGCGCCAGCAGCCAAGGGGTCCTTCGTGGGGCCAACGTCCTGACTTTC. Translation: CASSQGVLRGANVLTF.

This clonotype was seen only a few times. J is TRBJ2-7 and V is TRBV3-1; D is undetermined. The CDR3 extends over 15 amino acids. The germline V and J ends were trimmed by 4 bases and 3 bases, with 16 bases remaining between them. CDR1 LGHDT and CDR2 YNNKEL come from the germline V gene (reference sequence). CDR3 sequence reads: CASSPESFRIYEQYF. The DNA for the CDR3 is TGTGCCAGCAGCCCTGAAAGCTTCAGGATCTACGAGCAGTACTTC.

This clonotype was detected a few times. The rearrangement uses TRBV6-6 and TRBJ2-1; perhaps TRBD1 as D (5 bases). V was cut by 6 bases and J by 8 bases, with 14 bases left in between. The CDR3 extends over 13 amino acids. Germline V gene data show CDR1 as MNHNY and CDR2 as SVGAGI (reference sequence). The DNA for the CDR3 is TGTGCCAGCAGACTCACAGGCCTGGATGAGCAGTTCTTC. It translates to CASRLTGLDEQFF.

CDR3 residues: CASSLVVGNIQYF. The CDR3 DNA reads TGCGCCAGCAGCTTGGTGGTGGGAAACATTCAGTACTTC. V gene TRBV5-1 combines with J gene TRBJ2-4, with unresolved D. The V end lost 0 bases, the J end lost 6 bases, and 7 bases lay between the germline ends. CDR1 is SGHRS, CDR2 YFSETQ, per germline. CDR3 size: 13 residues.

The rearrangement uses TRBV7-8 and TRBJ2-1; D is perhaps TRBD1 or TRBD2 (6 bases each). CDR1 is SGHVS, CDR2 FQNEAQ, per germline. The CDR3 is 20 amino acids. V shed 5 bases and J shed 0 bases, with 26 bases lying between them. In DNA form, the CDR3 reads TGTGCCAGCAGCCTAAGCACAGGGACTCCAGCCCCAAGCTCCTACAATGAGCAGTTCTTC. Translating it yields CASSLSTGTPAPSSYNEQFF.

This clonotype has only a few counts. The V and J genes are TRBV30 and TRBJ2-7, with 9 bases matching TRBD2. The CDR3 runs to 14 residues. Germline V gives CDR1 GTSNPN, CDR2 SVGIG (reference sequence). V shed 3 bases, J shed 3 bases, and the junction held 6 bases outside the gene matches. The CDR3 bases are TGTGCCTGGAGGATGGGACTAGCTGGCTACGAGCAGTACTTC. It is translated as CAWRMGLAGYEQYF. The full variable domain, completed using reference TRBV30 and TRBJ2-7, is SQTIHQWPATLVQPVGSPLSLECTVEGTSNPNLYWYRQAAGRGLQLLFYSVGIGQISSEVPQNLSASRPQDRQFILSSKKLLLSDSGFYLCAWRMGLAGYEQYFGPGTRLTVT.

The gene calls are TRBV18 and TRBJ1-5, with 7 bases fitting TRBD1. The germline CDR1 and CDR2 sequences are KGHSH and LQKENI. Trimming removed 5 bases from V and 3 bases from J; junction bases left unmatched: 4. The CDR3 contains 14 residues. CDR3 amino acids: CASSVDRTNQPQHF. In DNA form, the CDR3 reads TGTGCCAGCTCAGTGGACAGGACCAATCAGCCCCAGCATTTT.

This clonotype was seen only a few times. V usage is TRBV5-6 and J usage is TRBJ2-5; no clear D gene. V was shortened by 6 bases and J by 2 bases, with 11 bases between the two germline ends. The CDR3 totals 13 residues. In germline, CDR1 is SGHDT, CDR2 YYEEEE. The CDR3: CASNEALQETQYF. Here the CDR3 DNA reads TGTGCCAGCAACGAGGCTTTACAAGAGACCCAGTACTTC.

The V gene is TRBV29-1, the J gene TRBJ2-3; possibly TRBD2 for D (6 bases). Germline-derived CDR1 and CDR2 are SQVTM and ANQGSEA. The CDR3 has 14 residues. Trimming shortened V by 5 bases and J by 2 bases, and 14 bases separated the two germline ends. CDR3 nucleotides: TGCAGCGTTCTACGGGACTTCAACACAGATACGCAGTATTTT. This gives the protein CSVLRDFNTDTQYF.

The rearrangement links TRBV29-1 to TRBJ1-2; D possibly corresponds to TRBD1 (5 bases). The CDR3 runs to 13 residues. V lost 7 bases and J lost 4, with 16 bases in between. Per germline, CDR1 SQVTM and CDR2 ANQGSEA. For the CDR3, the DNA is TGCAGCGACTCTATGGGGCCGATCTATGGCTACACCTTC. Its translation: CSDSMGPIYGYTF.

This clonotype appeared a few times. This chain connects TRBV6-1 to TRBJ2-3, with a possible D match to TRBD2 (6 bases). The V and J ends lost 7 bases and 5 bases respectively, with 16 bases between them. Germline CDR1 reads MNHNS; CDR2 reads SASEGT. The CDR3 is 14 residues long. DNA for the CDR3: TGTGCCAGCATCTCCCTGGGGGGTTTAGATACGCAGTATTTT. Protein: CASISLGGLDTQYF.

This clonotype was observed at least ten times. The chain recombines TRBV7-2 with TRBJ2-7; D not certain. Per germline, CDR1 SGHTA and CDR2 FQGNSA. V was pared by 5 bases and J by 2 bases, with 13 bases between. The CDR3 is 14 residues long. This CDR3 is CASSPPGRAYEQYF. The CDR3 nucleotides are TGTGCCAGCAGCCCTCCTGGACGCGCCTACGAGCAGTACTTC. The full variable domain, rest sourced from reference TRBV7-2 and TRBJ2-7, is GAGVSQSPSNKVTEKGKDVELRCDPISGHTALYWYRQSLGQGLEFLIYFQGNSAPDKSGLPSDRFSAERTGGSVSTLTIQRTQQEDSAVYLCASSPPGRAYEQYFGPGTRLTVT.

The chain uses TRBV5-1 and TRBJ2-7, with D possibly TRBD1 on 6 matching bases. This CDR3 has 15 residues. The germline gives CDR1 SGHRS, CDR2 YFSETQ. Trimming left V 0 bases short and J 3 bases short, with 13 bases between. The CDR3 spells CASSLEGQTGYEQYF. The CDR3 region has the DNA TGCGCCAGCAGCTTGGAGGGACAAACGGGCTACGAGCAGTACTTC.

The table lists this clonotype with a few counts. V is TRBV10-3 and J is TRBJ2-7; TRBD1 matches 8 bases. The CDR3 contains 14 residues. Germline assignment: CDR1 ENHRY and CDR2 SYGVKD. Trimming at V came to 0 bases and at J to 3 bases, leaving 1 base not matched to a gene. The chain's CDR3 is CAISESGTGYEQYF. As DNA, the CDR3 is TGTGCCATCAGTGAGTCTGGGACAGGCTACGAGCAGTACTTC.

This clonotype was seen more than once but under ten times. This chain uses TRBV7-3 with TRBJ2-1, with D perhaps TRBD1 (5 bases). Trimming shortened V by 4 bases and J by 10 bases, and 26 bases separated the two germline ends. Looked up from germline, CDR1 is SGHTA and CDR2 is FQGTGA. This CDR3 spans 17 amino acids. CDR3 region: CASSSGDSRGMGPEQFF. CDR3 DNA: TGTGCCAGCAGCTCAGGAGACTCAAGGGGTATGGGGCCCGAGCAGTTCTTC.

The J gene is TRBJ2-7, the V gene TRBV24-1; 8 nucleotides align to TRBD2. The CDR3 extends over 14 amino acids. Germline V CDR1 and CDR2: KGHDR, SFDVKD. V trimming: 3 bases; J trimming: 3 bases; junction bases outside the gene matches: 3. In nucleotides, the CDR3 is TGTGCCACCAGTGATGCTGGGACTAGCTACGAGCAGTACTTC. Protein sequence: CATSDAGTSYEQYF.

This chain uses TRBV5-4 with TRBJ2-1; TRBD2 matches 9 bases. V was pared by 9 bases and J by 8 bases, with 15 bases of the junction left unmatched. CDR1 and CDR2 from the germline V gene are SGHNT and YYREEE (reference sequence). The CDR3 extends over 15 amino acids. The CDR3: CATRGREGLEYEQFF. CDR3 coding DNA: TGTGCCACCAGAGGGCGGGAGGGCCTCGAATATGAGCAGTTCTTC. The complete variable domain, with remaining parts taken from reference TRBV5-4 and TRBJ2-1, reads ETGVTQSPTHLIKTRGQQVTLRCSSQSGHNTVSWYQQALGQGPQFIFQYYREEENGRGNFPPRFSGLQFPNYSSELNVNALELDDSALYLCATRGREGLEYEQFFGPGTRLTVL.

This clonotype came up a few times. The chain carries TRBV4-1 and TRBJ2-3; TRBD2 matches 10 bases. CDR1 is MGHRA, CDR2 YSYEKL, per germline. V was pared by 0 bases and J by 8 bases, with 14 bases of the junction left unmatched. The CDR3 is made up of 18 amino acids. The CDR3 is CASSQESGLAGVFSTQYF. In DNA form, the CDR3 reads TGCGCCAGCAGCCAAGAAAGCGGGCTAGCGGGAGTGTTCAGTACGCAGTATTTT.

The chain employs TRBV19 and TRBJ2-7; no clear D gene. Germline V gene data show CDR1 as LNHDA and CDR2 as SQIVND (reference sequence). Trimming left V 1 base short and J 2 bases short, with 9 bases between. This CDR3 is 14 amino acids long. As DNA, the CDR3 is TGTGCCAGTAGTATAGGACCAGGACCCTACGAGCAGTACTTC. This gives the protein CASSIGPGPYEQYF.

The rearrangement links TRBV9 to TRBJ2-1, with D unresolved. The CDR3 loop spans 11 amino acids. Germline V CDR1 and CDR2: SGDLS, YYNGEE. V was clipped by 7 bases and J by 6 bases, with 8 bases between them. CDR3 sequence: CASRKGNEQFF. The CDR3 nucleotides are TGTGCCAGCCGGAAGGGCAATGAGCAGTTCTTC.

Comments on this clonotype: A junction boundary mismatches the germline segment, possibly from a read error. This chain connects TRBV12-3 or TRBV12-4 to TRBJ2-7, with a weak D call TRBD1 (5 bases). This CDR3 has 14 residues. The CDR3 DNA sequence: TGTGCCAGCAGTTCCAGGGATGACTCCCACGAGCAGTACTTC. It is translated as CASSSRDDSHEQYF.

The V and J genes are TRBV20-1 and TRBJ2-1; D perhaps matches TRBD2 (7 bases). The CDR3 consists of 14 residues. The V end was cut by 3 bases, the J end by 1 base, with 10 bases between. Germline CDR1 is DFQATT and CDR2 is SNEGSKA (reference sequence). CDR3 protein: CSASRGASYNEQFF. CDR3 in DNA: TGCAGTGCTAGTCGGGGGGCATCCTACAATGAGCAGTTCTTC.